This TCR beta chain was documented in a study of T cells expressing NK-cell markers (dated by TCRdb to the early 2020s). Concerning the study at large: Three sorted T-cell subsets (CD3+CD56+NKG2C+, CD3+CD56+NKG2C- and CD3+CD56-NKG2C+) from about 8 donors had their TCR beta-chain repertoires profiled. The eight sequenced donors were randomly selected healthy volunteers, three men and five women. Among the eight sequenced donors, only one was HCMV-seronegative, while the other seven were HCMV-seropositive. The libraries were sequenced on Illumina HiSeq 2000/2500, MiSeq or NextSeq, producing 2 x 150 bp reads.

To determine HCMV serostatus, a commercial ELISA kit was used to detect HCMV-specific IgG in serum. Ficoll density gradient centrifugation was used to isolate peripheral blood mononuclear cells from blood. As concerns this clonotype: Its antigen remains undetermined.

The data were produced on an Illumina HiSeq 2000. TCR beta cDNA libraries were prepared using 5'RACE template switching, which introduced a universal primer site and unique molecular identifiers. cDNA synthesis was primed from the TCR beta constant segment and was followed by two successive PCR amplification steps. Per the source publication's procedure: Reads were demultiplexed and grouped by UMI with MIGEC, and clonotypes were assembled and quantified with MiTCR. To remove erroneous sequences, TCR cDNA sequences were retained only when supported by two or more reads. Downstream repertoire analysis used the tcR package, and clonotypes were matched across fractions by CDR3 nucleotide sequence plus V segment. VDJmatch was used to annotate antigen specificity against VDJdb, with one amino acid substitution in CDR3 allowed. Each CDR3 protein sequence appears as one entry after TCRdb reprocessed the reads, and no DNA is included. The V and J calls reflect TCRdb's pipeline rather than the authors' work. This sample's listing comprises roughly 180,000 distinct CDR3 sequences. The ten largest clones represent approximately 18% of the sample.

The germline V gene provides CDR1 MNHNS and CDR2 SASEGT. The CDR3 has 14 amino acids, counting the end cysteine and phenylalanine. No DNA is listed. On the study overall, not on this receptor specifically: Those dominant clonotypes were again the most abundant among CD3+CD56-NKG2C+ cells in a few donors, at roughly 28.3-65%. In several donors, the dominant CD3+CD56+NKG2C+ clonotypes ranked among the top 10 CD8+ clonotypes, making up about 1.0-8% of CD8+ T cells. It remained unclear whether the expanded NKG2C-expressing T cell clones were specific for HCMV antigens.

What was sequenced was blood T cells: a sorted CD56 or NKG2C T cell subset, CD4+ or CD8+ T cells, or bulk PBMC T cells (not recorded which). The sequence was collected from a woman between 18 and 70 years old in good health. The sequence is built from TRBV6-1 and TRBJ2-7. The CDR3 reads CASSERWSSYEQYF.